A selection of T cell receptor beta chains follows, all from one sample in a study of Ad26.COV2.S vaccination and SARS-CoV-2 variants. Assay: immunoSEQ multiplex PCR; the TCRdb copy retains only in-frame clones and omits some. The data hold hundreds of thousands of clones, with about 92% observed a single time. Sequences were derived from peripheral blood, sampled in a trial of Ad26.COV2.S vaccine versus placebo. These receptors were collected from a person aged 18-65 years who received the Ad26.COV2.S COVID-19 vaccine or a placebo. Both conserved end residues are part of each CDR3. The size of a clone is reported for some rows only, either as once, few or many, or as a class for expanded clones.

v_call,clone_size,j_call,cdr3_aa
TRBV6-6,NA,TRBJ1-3,CASSYSTSGGGNTIYF
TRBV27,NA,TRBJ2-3,CASNQLAWGTDTQYF
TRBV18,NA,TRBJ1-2,CASSPPDRGGYTF
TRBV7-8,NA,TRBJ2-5,CASSLAAPDRAETQYF
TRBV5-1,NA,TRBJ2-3,CASKPLESDTQYF
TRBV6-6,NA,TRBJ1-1,CASSYSRGPNTEAFF
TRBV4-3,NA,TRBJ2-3,CASSQDSTDTQYF
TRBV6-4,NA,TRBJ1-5,CASSVNRTGVNQPQHF
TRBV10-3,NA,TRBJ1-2,CAISALLGDYGYTF
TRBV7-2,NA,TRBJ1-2,CASTRQGIYGYTF
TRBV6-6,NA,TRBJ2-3,CASSPPLRGHTDTQYF
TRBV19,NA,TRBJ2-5,CASSLGLIQETQYF
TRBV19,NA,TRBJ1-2,CAPMGQSPYGYTF
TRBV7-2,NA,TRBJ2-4,CASSLARQNIQYF
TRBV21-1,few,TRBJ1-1,CASSKDGFPGTRKVGTEAFF
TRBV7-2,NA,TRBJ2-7,CASSQFFDRVTYEQYF
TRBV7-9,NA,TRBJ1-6,CASSLAGGYGTGGSPLHF
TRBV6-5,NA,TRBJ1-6,CASSFDRDRNSPLHF